This T cell receptor beta chain appears in the sequencing data of a study of blood T cell repertoires in COVID-19. Study in general: The origin of the acute and convalescent COVID-19 samples was the United States, Italy and Spain.

In the source study's methods: Using reference gene primer amplification, nucleated cell counts were estimated. The repertoire was sequenced with immunoSEQ multiplex PCR; TCRdb's copy has only in-frame clones and lacks some. V and J calls and clone size follow that table, whereas D and trimming were derived from the DNA. The sample lists 150,000 to 200,000 clones, around 90% occurring once. Germline lookup yields CDR1 SGHAT and CDR2 FQNNGV. V was shortened by 1 base and J by 4 bases, with 8 bases between the two germline ends. The CDR3 covers 13 residues. The receptor's source is a human donor in a cohort sampled during active COVID-19. The genes are TRBV11-2 and TRBJ2-7; no clear D. Sequenced sample: peripheral blood. CDR3 residues: CASSLATLYEQYF. CDR3 nucleotides: TGTGCCAGCAGCTTAGCGACTTTGTACGAGCAGTACTTC.